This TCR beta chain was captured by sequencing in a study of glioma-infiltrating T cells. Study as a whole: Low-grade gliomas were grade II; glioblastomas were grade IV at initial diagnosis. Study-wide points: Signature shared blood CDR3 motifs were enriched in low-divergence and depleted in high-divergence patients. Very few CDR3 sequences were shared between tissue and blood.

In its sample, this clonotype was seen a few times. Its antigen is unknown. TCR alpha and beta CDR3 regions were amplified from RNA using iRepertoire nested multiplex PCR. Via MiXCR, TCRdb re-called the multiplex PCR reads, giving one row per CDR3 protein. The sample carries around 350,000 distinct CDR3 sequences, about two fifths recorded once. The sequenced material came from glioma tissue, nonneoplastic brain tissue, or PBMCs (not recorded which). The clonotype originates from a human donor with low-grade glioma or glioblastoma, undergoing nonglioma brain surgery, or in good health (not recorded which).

CDR3 loop: CASSQDTGQGHYGYTF. For the CDR3, the DNA is TGCGCCAGCAGCCAAGATACGGGACAGGGTCATTATGGCTACACCTTC. The rearrangement joins TRBV4-1 to TRBJ1-2, with 9 bases lining up with TRBD1. The J segment lost 5 bases and the V segment lost 0 bases, leaving 7 bases of the junction unmatched. This CDR3 has 16 amino acids. In germline, CDR1 is MGHRA, CDR2 YSYEKL.